The 8 T cell receptor beta chains in this list originate from one sample, sequenced in a study of shared clonotypes between healthy human individuals. TCRdb's table, derived via immunoSEQ multiplex PCR, lists solely in-frame clones and lacks some. Altogether 2 million to 2.5 million clones are present, 90% to 96% being singletons, with the ten largest covering less than 0.15%. The sample taken for sequencing was naive CD4+ T cells sorted from blood. Subset meaning: CD45RA+ positively selected. The receptor source for this set is a man younger than 30 in good health.

The chain couples TRBV30 to TRBJ1-3; D is unresolved. Per germline, CDR1 GTSNPN and CDR2 SVGIG (reference sequence). The CDR3 covers 16 residues. The ends were cut back, 0 bases at V and 0 bases at J, with 12 bases in the middle. CDR3 nucleotides: TGTGCCTGGAGTGTTCGCCAAGCGAGCTCTGGAAACACCATATATTTT. It yields the protein CAWSVRQASSGNTIYF.

The chain employs TRBV11-2 and TRBJ1-5; D perhaps matches TRBD1 (5 bases). CDR1 is SGHAT, CDR2 FQNNGV, per germline. V lost 3 bases to trimming and J lost 2 bases, with 14 bases between them. The CDR3 runs to 16 residues. CDR3 in DNA: TGTGCCAGCAGCTTGGCCGGGACGGGGGGCAATCAGCCCCAGCATTTT. Translating it yields CASSLAGTGGNQPQHF. The entire variable domain, with the rest obtained from reference TRBV11-2 and TRBJ1-5, is as follows: EAGVAQSPRYKIIEKRQSVAFWCNPISGHATLYWYQQILGQGPKLLIQFQNNGVVDDSQLPKDRFSAERLKGVDSTLKIQPAKLEDSAVYLCASSLAGTGGNQPQHFGDGTRLSIL.

CDR3 coding DNA: TGTGCCAGCAGCTATAACGACCAGTCTGAAGCTTTCTTT. Protein: CASSYNDQSEAFF. The J gene is TRBJ1-1, the V gene TRBV5-6; D remains ambiguous. V lost 3 bases and J 6 bases, leaving 12 bases between the germline ends. CDR3 length: 13 amino acids. Germline V CDR1 and CDR2: SGHDT, YYEEEE.

This chain uses TRBV7-8 with TRBJ2-3; 11 nucleotides agree with TRBD2. With 5 bases clipped from V and 2 bases from J, the junction kept 6 bases outside the gene matches. The germline CDR1 and CDR2 sequences are SGHVS and FQNEAQ. The CDR3 covers 16 residues. The CDR3 is CASSPVAGGITDTQYF. The CDR3 DNA follows: TGTGCCAGCAGCCCCGTAGCGGGAGGGATCACAGATACGCAGTATTTT. The full variable domain, completed using reference TRBV7-8 and TRBJ2-3, is GAGVSQSPRYKVAKRGQDVALRCDPISGHVSLFWYQQALGQGPEFLTYFQNEAQLDKSGLPSDRFFAERPEGSVSTLKIQRTQQEDSAVYLCASSPVAGGITDTQYFGPGTRLTVL.

V gene TRBV13 combines with J gene TRBJ2-5, with unresolved D. The CDR3 has 13 amino acids. Trimming pared 5 bases from V and 5 bases from J, leaving 12 bases between. Germline CDR1 and CDR2: PRHDT and FYEKMQ (reference sequence). The CDR3 spells CASSADLTETQYF. DNA for the CDR3: TGTGCCAGCAGCGCTGACCTGACGGAGACCCAGTACTTC.

V and J are TRBV7-2 and TRBJ1-1, with D perhaps TRBD1 (6 bases). CDR3 length: 12 amino acids. Germline CDR1 and CDR2: SGHTA and FQGNSA. With 5 bases removed from V and 7 bases from J, the gap between germline ends came to 11 bases. The CDR3 sequence: CASSQRTVEAFF. DNA of the CDR3: TGTGCCAGCAGCCAGAGGACAGTTGAAGCTTTCTTT.

V usage is TRBV5-6 and J usage is TRBJ1-2; the D is unclear. In germline, CDR1 is SGHDT, CDR2 YYEEEE. This CDR3 has 15 residues. With 1 base removed from V and 8 bases from J, the gap between germline ends came to 18 bases. CDR3 residues: CASSLILGDEYGYTF. CDR3 nucleotide sequence: TGTGCCAGCAGCTTGATCCTGGGTGACGAGTACGGCTACACCTTC.

This clone was seen only once. The CDR3 coding sequence is TGTGCCAGCAGCTTAGGTGTCCCATGGGAGGGAACGCAGCCCCAGCATTTT. Translating it yields CASSLGVPWEGTQPQHF. The chain employs TRBV7-2 and TRBJ1-5, with D hard to call. Germline V lookup: CDR1 SGHTA, CDR2 FQGNSA. The CDR3 totals 17 residues. Trimming left V 1 base short and J 7 bases short, with 20 bases between.